This T cell receptor (beta chain) is drawn from a study of cytomegalovirus exposure and HLA in healthy donors. Notes on this clone: Its antigen is still unknown.

PCR was performed using 60 Vbeta and 13 Jbeta primers. Clones were sequenced by immunoSEQ multiplex PCR, and TCRdb holds only the in-frame ones, with some missing. The repertoire holds tens of thousands of clones, with about three quarters as singletons. Per germline, CDR1 SGHVS and CDR2 FQNEAQ. This CDR3 comprises 13 residues. V was clipped by 5 bases and J by 3 bases, with 8 bases between them. Study findings and constraints: Later analysis associated a missense DCLRE1C variant with TCR beta V- and J-gene trimming. Researchers reported that three CMV-associated chains were confirmed in vitro as CMV antigen-specific.

The sequence came from a male donor in good health and CMV-seropositive. Sequencing was performed on PBMCs. The J gene is TRBJ1-5, the V gene TRBV7-8; D is ambiguous. The CDR3 here is CASSPGYNQPQHF. The DNA for the CDR3 is TGTGCCAGCAGCCCAGGTTACAATCAGCCCCAGCATTTT.